This passage covers 6 T cell receptor beta chains from one sample sequenced in a study of cytomegalovirus exposure and HLA in healthy donors. 60 Vbeta and 13 Jbeta primers were used in PCR. The data were produced by immunoSEQ multiplex PCR, yet TCRdb's version contains in-frame clones alone and is incomplete. Among about 150,000 clones, approximately 81% were seen once, and the ten largest hold roughly 2.4%. The specimen sequenced was PBMCs. These receptors all come from a woman under 30 in good health and CMV-seronegative.

CDR3 nucleotides: TGTGCCAGCAGCTCCAGGAGTCGGGGGAACTACAATGAGCAGTTCTTC. The encoded protein is CASSSRSRGNYNEQFF. The V gene is TRBV7-7, the J gene TRBJ2-1; D possibly corresponds to TRBD2 (6 bases). The germline CDR1 and CDR2 sequences are SSHAT and FNYEAQ (reference sequence). This CDR3 spans 16 amino acids. V lost 4 bases to trimming and J lost 3 bases, with 16 bases between them.

The V call is TRBV2, the J call TRBJ2-4, with TRBD2 matching over 10 bases. From germline, CDR1 is SNHLY and CDR2 FYNNEI. This CDR3 has 14 amino acids. The J segment lost 9 bases and the V segment lost 2 bases, leaving 4 bases of the junction unmatched. The CDR3 DNA reads TGTGCCAGCAGTGAACTAGCGGGAGAGGTCATTCAGTACTTC. Amino acids: CASSELAGEVIQYF.

In nucleotides, the CDR3 is TGTGCCAGCAGCCCAGGAGGGAAGCCCAATAATGAAAAACTGTTTTTT. It yields the protein CASSPGGKPNNEKLFF. The chain joins TRBV9 to TRBJ1-4; D gene unclear. Germline V gene lookup returns CDR1 SGDLS and CDR2 YYNGEE. The CDR3 length is 16 residues. Trimming took 4 bases from V and 4 from J, leaving 17 bases between them. Complete variable domain (other parts from reference TRBV9 and TRBJ1-4): DSGVTQTPKHLITATGQRVTLRCSPRSGDLSVYWYQQSLDQGLQFLIQYYNGEERAKGNILERFSAQQFPDLHSELNLSSLELGDSALYFCASSPGGKPNNEKLFFGSGTQLSVL.

The V and J genes are TRBV7-6 and TRBJ2-2; 10 nucleotides align to TRBD2. The CDR3 totals 15 residues. CDR1 and CDR2 from the germline V gene are SGHVS and FNYEAQ. V lost 5 bases and J lost 7; bases outside the gene matches: 7. In DNA form, the CDR3 reads TGTGCCAGCAGCCTATCTAGCGGGGGAATCGGGGAGCTGTTTTTT. This encodes CASSLSSGGIGELFF.

This sequence joins TRBV27 and TRBJ2-7; 7 bases map to TRBD1. Germline loops: CDR1 MNHEY, CDR2 SMNVEV (reference sequence). The CDR3 loop spans 13 amino acids. Trimming cost V 5 bases and J 7 bases; bases outside gene matches: 8. CDR3 sequence: CASSPNDRVEQYF. In nucleotides, the CDR3 is TGTGCCAGCAGTCCCAACGACAGGGTTGAGCAGTACTTC.

V usage is TRBV11-2 and J usage is TRBJ2-1, with 10 bases matching TRBD2. Germline V CDR1 and CDR2: SGHAT, FQNNGV. After removal of 5 bases from V and 10 bases from J, the junction contained 14 bases not matched to a gene. This CDR3 region has 16 residues. Here the CDR3 DNA reads TGTGCCAGCAGCCCCAACCGGGTAGCGGGAGGCGCCGAGCAGTTCTTC. This encodes CASSPNRVAGGAEQFF. Using reference TRBV11-2 and TRBJ2-1 for the parts outside the CDR3, the full variable domain is EAGVAQSPRYKIIEKRQSVAFWCNPISGHATLYWYQQILGQGPKLLIQFQNNGVVDDSQLPKDRFSAERLKGVDSTLKIQPAKLEDSAVYLCASSPNRVAGGAEQFFGPGTRLTVL.